The 10 T cell receptor beta chains listed next were all sequenced from one sample in a study of CD8+CD57+ T cells in acquired aplastic anemia. Profiling that covered TCR beta VDJ and CDR3 relied on genomic DNA as its template. TCRdb used MiXCR to reprocess the reads, holding one entry per CDR3 protein. Counted here are hundreds of thousands of distinct CDR3 sequences, around 32% occurring once; the ten biggest clones make up about 0.8%. Previously, flow cytometry had revealed CD8+CD57+ cell expansion in the patients chosen for sequencing. The source material was sorted CD4+, CD8+, or CD8+CD57+ T cells (not recorded which) from PBMCs. Receptor source: a human donor with aplastic anemia.

V gene TRBV6-5 combines with J gene TRBJ1-3, with a weak D call TRBD1 (5 bases). The CDR3 extends over 15 amino acids. Germline CDR1 is MNHEY and CDR2 is SVGAGI. The V end lost 5 bases, the J end lost 0 bases, and 11 bases lay between the germline ends. CDR3 in amino acids: CASSDSSLSGNTIYF. DNA of the CDR3: TGTGCCAGCAGTGACAGCTCTCTCTCTGGAAACACCATATATTTT.

The CDR3 region has the DNA TGTGCCAGCAGCCTCGGAACGGGTAGGGTTTCACCCCTCCACTTT. Translated: CASSLGTGRVSPLHF. V and J are TRBV7-8 and TRBJ1-6; D gene uncertain. Trimming took off 5 bases at V and 9 bases at J, with 17 bases between the two ends. CDR1 and CDR2 (germline): SGHVS, FQNEAQ. This CDR3 contains 15 residues.

This sequence joins TRBV10-3 and TRBJ2-5, with 8 nucleotides matching TRBD1. CDR3 length: 13 residues. In germline, CDR1 is ENHRY, CDR2 SYGVKD. Unmatched junction bases numbered 2, after V lost 7 bases and J lost 1 base. CDR3 sequence: CAINTGGQETQYF. CDR3 in DNA: TGTGCCATCAATACAGGGGGCCAAGAGACCCAGTACTTC.

This clonotype was observed at least ten times. The V call is TRBV2, the J call TRBJ2-7; perhaps TRBD2 as D (6 bases). CDR1 and CDR2 from the germline V gene are SNHLY and FYNNEI. Trimming left V 6 bases short and J 6 bases short, with 21 bases between. The CDR3 loop spans 15 amino acids. The CDR3 loop reads CASRPEAGRGSEQYF. As DNA, the CDR3 is TGTGCCAGCAGGCCGGAGGCAGGGCGGGGAAGCGAGCAGTACTTC.

In its sample, this clonotype was seen many times. The chain combines TRBV20-1 with TRBJ2-7, with D perhaps TRBD1 (5 bases). Germline V lookup: CDR1 DFQATT, CDR2 SNEGSKA (reference sequence). The CDR3 covers 14 residues. V was cut by 3 bases and J by 2 bases, with 14 bases left in between. The CDR3 spells CSARAFDSPYEQYF. In nucleotides, the CDR3 is TGCAGTGCTAGGGCCTTTGACAGCCCCTACGAGCAGTACTTC.

This chain uses TRBV20-1 with TRBJ1-2; 8 bases match TRBD1. The CDR3 consists of 15 residues. V gave up 6 bases and J gave up 8 bases; unmatched junction bases: 17. Looked up from germline, CDR1 is DFQATT and CDR2 is SNEGSKA (reference sequence). The CDR3 bases are TGCAGTGCCAGCTCCGGGACAGGCGGGATATCCGGCTACACCTTC. This codes for CSASSGTGGISGYTF.

Comments on this clonotype: Being one base from a much bigger clone, this may be a read error. No conserved phenylalanine or tryptophan is present at the end of the CDR3, so a read error is the likely explanation. This CDR3 reads CASSLGPKGDYEQYL. The CDR3 DNA is TGCGCCAGCAGCTTGGGACCAAAGGGAGACTACGAGCAGTACCTC. The chain links TRBV5-1 to TRBJ2-7; maybe TRBD2 (5 bases). With 0 bases removed from V and 3 bases from J, the gap between germline ends came to 13 bases. Germline CDR1 reads SGHRS; CDR2 reads YFSETQ. There are 15 residues in the CDR3.

This clonotype came up a few times. A read error is possible here, since a much larger clone lies one base away. The chain has TRBV2 and TRBJ1-2; 7 bases line up with TRBD1. CDR1 is SNHLY and CDR2 is FYNNEI in the germline V gene. V was clipped by 0 bases and J by 4 bases; unmatched bases: 5. This CDR3 is built from 15 residues. CDR3 sequence (DNA): TGTGCCAGCAGTGAAGCGCTAAGGGACAGCTATGGCTACACCTTC. This codes for CASSEALRDSYGYTF.

There are a few counts of this clonotype. The gene calls are TRBV5-6 and TRBJ2-1; D may be TRBD1 or TRBD2 (5 bases each). Between the trimmed V and J ends, which lost 2 bases and 0 bases, there was a span of 9 bases. The CDR3 has 15 residues. CDR1 and CDR2 (germline): SGHDT, YYEEEE. The CDR3 DNA is TGTGCCAGCAGCTTACCAGGGAGCTCCTACAATGAGCAGTTCTTC. This gives the protein CASSLPGSSYNEQFF.

On this clonotype itself: One base away lies a much larger clone, so this may be a sequencing read error. This chain connects TRBV7-9 to TRBJ2-7, with a tentative D call TRBD2 (5 bases). The CDR3 consists of 13 residues. Germline loops: CDR1 SEHNR, CDR2 FQNEAQ (reference sequence). The CDR3 DNA is TGTGCCAGCAGCTTGCGGGTATCCTGCGAGCAGTACTTC. Protein: CASSLRVSCEQYF.